This T cell receptor (beta chain) was observed in a study of OX40 agonist ivuxolimab in advanced cancers. Turning to the study itself: Patients were treated with intravenous ivuxolimab, dosed at 0.01 to 10 mg/kg and infused every 2 weeks.

Profiling relied on immunoSEQ multiplex PCR, and the TCRdb table lists in-frame clones only, not all of them. The sample lists over 60,000 clones, 84% occurring once. With V trimmed by 3 bases and J by 2 bases, 3 bases remained unmatched. The CDR3 totals 15 residues. Germline lookup yields CDR1 SGHRS and CDR2 YFSETQ. With regard to this clone: This may be a read error: a much more frequent sequence differs by one nucleotide.

The TCR was taken from an adult with an advanced solid tumor such as melanoma, head and neck, liver or kidney cancer. The chain links TRBV5-1 to TRBJ2-7, with TRBD1 matching 12 bases. Material: CD4+ or CD8+ T cells sorted from blood, obtained in a trial of the OX40 agonist ivuxolimab. CDR3 bases: TGCGCCAGCAGCTGGGGACAGGGGGCCACCTACGAGCAGTACTTC. Translated, it gives CASSWGQGATYEQYF.